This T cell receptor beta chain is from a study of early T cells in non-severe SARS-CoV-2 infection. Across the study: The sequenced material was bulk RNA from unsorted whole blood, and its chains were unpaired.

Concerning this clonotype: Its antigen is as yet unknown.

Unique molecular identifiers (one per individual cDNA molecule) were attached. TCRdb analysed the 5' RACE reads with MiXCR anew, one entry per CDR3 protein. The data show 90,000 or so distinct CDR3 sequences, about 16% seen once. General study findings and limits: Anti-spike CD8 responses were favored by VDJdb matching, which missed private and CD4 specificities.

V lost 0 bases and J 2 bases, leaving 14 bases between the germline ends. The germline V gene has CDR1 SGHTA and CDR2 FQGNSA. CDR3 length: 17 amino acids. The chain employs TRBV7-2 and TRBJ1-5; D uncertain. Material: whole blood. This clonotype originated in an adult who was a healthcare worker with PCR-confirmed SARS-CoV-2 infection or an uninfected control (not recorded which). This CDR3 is CASSLALTPRGNQPQHF. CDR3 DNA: TGTGCCAGCAGCTTAGCGCTAACACCGAGGGGCAATCAGCCCCAGCATTTT.